The T cell receptor beta chain under discussion was sequenced for a study of spatial heterogeneity in lung cancer (dated by TCRdb to about 2019). With regard to the full study: More beta-chain than alpha-chain transcripts were consistently detected, likely reflecting higher beta-chain transcript abundance. Nonsynonymous mutation counts, determined by whole-exome sequencing of tumor tissue, were related to TCR repertoire features. At surgery, both alpha and beta chains were TCR-sequenced in about 200 tumor regions, about 64 matched nontumor lung samples and 56 PBMC samples. In non-small cell lung cancer, the study made a quantitative comparison of TCR alpha and beta repertoires among multiple tumor regions, matched nontumor lung and blood. In the raw uncorrected reads, each unique combination of TCR and UMI appeared on average more than ten times.

Reading the label with the study, this specimen's time point is: sample taken at primary tumor resection. Whole RNA extracted from tumor and nontumor lung tissue, or from cryopreserved PBMC samples, was used for TCR sequencing without cell sorting. Samples were obtained from approximately 76 patients with early-stage, untreated non-small cell lung cancer from the lung TRACERx cohort. Only patients for whom sufficient RNA was available from at least two tumor regions were selected for TCR sequencing. Taken from cysteine to phenylalanine, the CDR3 has 14 residues. Solely the CDR3 DNA is kept, with 42 bases framed from the first base. Taken from the germline V gene (reference sequence), the CDR1 and CDR2 loops are MNHEY and SMNVEV. Deletion took 2 bases off V and 4 bases off J, with a span of 12 bases between the germline ends. Broader findings and caveats from the paper: Ubiquitous expanded tumor TCRs were detected in blood more often at tumor resection than at routine follow-up. Confirming at a functional level the hypothesis that regional TCRs recognize regional mutations was considered to require additional single-cell paired TCR alpha and beta sequencing.

The library came from 5' RACE. Sequencing relied on a NextSeq 500. The TCR library protocol attached a unique molecular identifier to each TCR cDNA molecule to allow correction of PCR and sequencing errors. Per the source publication's procedure: TCR identification, UMI-based error correction and CDR3 extraction were all carried out with Decombinator tools. Expanded TCRs were defined as those above a frequency of 2 per 1,000, corresponding to the top 1% of the tumor frequency distribution. Rényi diversity was computed with the R vegan package after subsampling each repertoire 100 times to 5,000 TCRs. CDR3 similarity networks were built from amino acid triplet string-kernel similarity, with CDR3s being connected when pairwise similarity was above 0.82. The public reads were run again by TCRdb, first through fastp at Q25 and then through MiXCR, and only productive beta chains were kept. When rows share a CDR3 protein, they turn into one entry using the most common DNA and genes. These V and J calls derive from TCRdb rather than the authors' analysis. For this sample the table gives about 92,000 distinct CDR3 sequences, of which around 12% were detected only once. The ten largest account for about 41% of the sample.

There are a few counts of this clonotype. It has no known antigen specificity. The sample holds no much larger clone one base away, and base qualities are not on file. The starting material was PBMCs, obtained at surgery. The source of this sequence is a male donor with early-stage non-small cell lung cancer. The rearranged segments are TRBV27 and TRBJ2-7; the D gene is possibly TRBD1, with 7 bases matching. At the DNA level, the sequence is TGTGCCAGCAGTTTACGGCAGGGGGGATACGAGCAGTACTTC. Its coded protein is CASSLRQGGYEQYF.